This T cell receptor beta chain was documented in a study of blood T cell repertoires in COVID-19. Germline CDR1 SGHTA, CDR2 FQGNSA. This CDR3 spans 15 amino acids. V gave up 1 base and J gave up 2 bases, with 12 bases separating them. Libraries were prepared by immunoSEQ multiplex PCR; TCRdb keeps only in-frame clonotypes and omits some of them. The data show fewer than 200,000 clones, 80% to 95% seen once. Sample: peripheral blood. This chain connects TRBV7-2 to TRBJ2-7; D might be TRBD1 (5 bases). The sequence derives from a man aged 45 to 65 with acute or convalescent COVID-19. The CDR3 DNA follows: TGTGCCAGCAGCTTAGGGGCAGGGTCCCCCTACGAGCAGTACTTC. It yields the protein CASSLGAGSPYEQYF. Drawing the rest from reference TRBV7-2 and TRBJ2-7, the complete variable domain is GAGVSQSPSNKVTEKGKDVELRCDPISGHTALYWYRQSLGQGLEFLIYFQGNSAPDKSGLPSDRFSAERTGGSVSTLTIQRTQQEDSAVYLCASSLGAGSPYEQYFGPGTRLTVT.